A single sample is the source of the 16 T cell receptor beta chains below, sequenced in a study of blood T cell dynamics during melanoma immunotherapy. Noted time point: pre-treatment baseline. Clones were read by immunoSEQ multiplex PCR, and TCRdb kept only the in-frame ones, dropping some. Of about 14,000 clones in the sample, 85% to 90% were seen once. This material consisted of blood, taken from a patient treated with checkpoint blockade. The receptors here all came from a human donor with melanoma.

The chain has TRBV5-8 and TRBJ2-6; D is unclear. The CDR3 has 15 amino acids. V gave up 2 bases and J gave up 0 bases, with 6 bases separating them. Germline CDR1 is SGHTS and CDR2 is YDEGEE. In nucleotides, the CDR3 is TGTGCCAGCAGCTTCAAGTTCTCTGGGGCCAACGTCCTGACTTTC. Translating it yields CASSFKFSGANVLTF.

The chain links TRBV9 to TRBJ1-2; D gene unclear. From germline, CDR1 is SGDLS and CDR2 YYNGEE. This CDR3 spans 15 amino acids. V lost 0 bases, J lost 4 bases, and 13 bases lay in between. CDR3 region: CASSVDHGPSYGYTF. The CDR3 nucleotides are TGTGCCAGCAGCGTAGATCACGGACCGTCCTATGGCTACACCTTC.

The chain couples TRBV30 to TRBJ1-6; D remains unclear. Per the germline V gene, CDR1 is GTSNPN and CDR2 is SVGIG (reference sequence). This CDR3 has 13 amino acids. CDR3: CAAVGEYNSPLHF. The CDR3 coding sequence is TGTGCTGCTGTCGGGGAGTATAATTCACCCCTCCACTTT.

J is TRBJ2-7 and V is TRBV7-2; 7 bases are shared with TRBD2. Per germline, CDR1 SGHTA and CDR2 FQGNSA. CDR3 size: 13 residues. V was clipped by 3 bases and J by 4 bases; unmatched bases: 3. The DNA of the CDR3 is TGTGCCAGCAGCTTGGGAGGGCTTTACGAGCAGTACGTC. This encodes CASSLGGLYEQYV.

The chain links TRBV5-5 to TRBJ2-1; 12 nucleotides agree with TRBD2. The CDR3 has 19 amino acids. The V gene's germline CDR1 is SGHKS and CDR2 YYEKEE (reference sequence). V trimming: 0 bases; J trimming: 7 bases; junction bases outside the gene matches: 14. The DNA for the CDR3 is TGTGCCAGCAGCTTGGCCGGGGCTAGCGGGGGGGCCAATAGTAATGAGCAGTTCTTC. This translates into CASSLAGASGGANSNEQFF.

The V call is TRBV19, the J call TRBJ2-1; 9 bases match TRBD2. This CDR3 comprises 14 residues. Germline CDR1 is LNHDA and CDR2 is SQIVND (reference sequence). Losses at the gene ends were 9 bases for V and 5 bases for J; bases not matched to a gene: 8. CDR3 loop: CARLLAGIDNEQFF. As DNA, the CDR3 is TGTGCCAGGCTGCTAGCGGGGATTGACAATGAGCAGTTCTTC.

This chain connects TRBV30 to TRBJ1-2; TRBD1 agrees at 9 bases. V was clipped by 0 bases and J by 7 bases; unmatched bases: 9. This CDR3 is built from 15 residues. The germline V gene encodes CDR1 GTSNPN and CDR2 SVGIG (reference sequence). The CDR3 reads CAWSVQGQGTFGYTF. The CDR3 nucleotides read TGTGCCTGGAGTGTACAGGGACAGGGAACCTTTGGCTACACCTTC. Full variable domain (remainder filled in from reference TRBV30 and TRBJ1-2): SQTIHQWPATLVQPVGSPLSLECTVEGTSNPNLYWYRQAAGRGLQLLFYSVGIGQISSEVPQNLSASRPQDRQFILSSKKLLLSDSGFYLCAWSVQGQGTFGYTFGSGTRLTVV.

The chain couples TRBV4-3 to TRBJ1-1; D not certain. Germline V lookup: CDR1 LGHNA, CDR2 YSLEER. V was shortened by 1 base and J by 4 bases, with 10 bases between the two germline ends. The CDR3 spans 14 residues. The CDR3 sequence is CASSQVFGSTEAFF. CDR3 nucleotide sequence: TGCGCCAGCAGCCAAGTTTTTGGGAGCACTGAAGCTTTCTTT.

This chain connects TRBV6-1 to TRBJ2-7, with TRBD2 matching over 11 bases. Losses at the gene ends were 4 bases for V and 3 bases for J; bases not matched to a gene: 2. CDR3 size: 14 residues. Germline V gives CDR1 MNHNS, CDR2 SASEGT. The CDR3 is CASSGLAGIYEQYF. The CDR3 DNA reads TGTGCCAGCAGTGGACTAGCGGGGATCTACGAGCAGTACTTC.

V is TRBV14 and J is TRBJ2-5, with D possibly matching TRBD1 (5 bases). V lost 3 bases to trimming and J lost 7 bases, with 9 bases between them. The CDR3 length is 12 residues. CDR1 and CDR2 from the germline V gene are SGHDN and FVKESK. The CDR3 is CASSQGQWTQYF. CDR3 nucleotide sequence: TGTGCCAGCAGCCAGGGGCAGTGGACCCAGTACTTC.

The gene calls are TRBV11-2 and TRBJ1-6; 7 bases align to TRBD1. CDR1 SGHAT and CDR2 FQNNGV come from the germline V gene. With V trimmed by 5 bases and J by 4 bases, 2 bases remained unmatched. The CDR3 is 14 amino acids. The CDR3 here is CASSPGQYNSPLHF. The CDR3 nucleotides read TGTGCCAGCAGCCCGGGACAGTATAATTCACCCCTCCACTTT.

V and J are TRBV27 and TRBJ1-5; D gene uncertain. Germline V lookup: CDR1 MNHEY, CDR2 SMNVEV (reference sequence). V was cut by 5 bases and J by 8 bases, with 16 bases left in between. This CDR3 region has 14 residues. The CDR3 protein is CASSPSGVLEPQHF. CDR3 sequence (DNA): TGTGCCAGCAGTCCCTCCGGGGTCTTGGAGCCCCAGCATTTT.

The CDR3 reads CASSEVPLQTLAKNIQYF. The CDR3 nucleotides are TGTGCCAGCAGTGAAGTTCCTCTCCAGACCCTAGCCAAAAACATTCAGTACTTC. This chain uses TRBV2 with TRBJ2-4, with D hard to call. The CDR3 spans 18 residues. V dropped 1 base and J dropped 0 bases, with 16 bases sitting between them. Germline loops: CDR1 SNHLY, CDR2 FYNNEI. Based on the CDR3 plus reference TRBV2 and TRBJ2-4, the full variable domain is EPEVTQTPSHQVTQMGQEVILRCVPISNHLYFYWYRQILGQKVEFLVSFYNNEISEKSEIFDDQFSVERPDGSNFTLKIRSTKLEDSAMYFCASSEVPLQTLAKNIQYFGAGTRLSVL.

This clone was observed a single time. This sequence joins TRBV18 and TRBJ1-1, with a tentative D call TRBD1 (5 bases). Germline V lookup: CDR1 KGHSH, CDR2 LQKENI. There are 14 residues in the CDR3. V gave up 1 base and J gave up 4 bases, with 10 bases separating them. The CDR3 reads CASSPRGGVTEAFF. Here the CDR3 DNA reads TGTGCCAGCTCACCACGAGGAGGGGTCACTGAAGCTTTCTTT.

This chain joins TRBV18 and TRBJ2-5, with 9 bases lining up with TRBD1. The CDR3 length is 15 residues. The germline CDR1 and CDR2 sequences are KGHSH and LQKENI. Losses at the gene ends were 3 bases for V and 1 base for J; bases not matched to a gene: 3. As DNA, the CDR3 is TGTGCCAGCTCACCCGGGACAGGGCGCCAAGAGACCCAGTACTTC. Translation gives CASSPGTGRQETQYF.

V is TRBV7-2 and J is TRBJ2-3, with 7 bases lining up with TRBD2. The CDR3 runs to 14 residues. Germline CDR1 and CDR2: SGHTA and FQGNSA. Germline trimming cut 4 bases from V and 2 bases from J; bases unmatched to any gene: 3. Written as DNA, the CDR3 is TGTGCCAGCAGCTCACGGGGGGTCACAGATACGCAGTATTTT. Its protein product is CASSSRGVTDTQYF.